These 6 T cell receptor beta chains came from one sample sequenced in a study of tumour-infiltrating T cells in Burkitt lymphoma. Profiling relied on immunoSEQ multiplex PCR, and the TCRdb table lists in-frame clones only, not all of them. Of more than 800 clones listed, about 90% are singletons. Sequencing was done on a sample of tumor tissue. The receptors come from a human donor with diffuse large B-cell lymphoma.

V is TRBV7-2 and J is TRBJ2-2; the D gene is possibly TRBD1 (5 bases). CDR1 is SGHTA, CDR2 FQGNSA, per germline. CDR3 size: 13 residues. V dropped 6 bases and J dropped 8 bases, with 13 bases sitting between them. The DNA of the CDR3 is TGTGCCAGCAGGCTAGGGGCCGCGGGGGAGCTGTTTTTT. Translated, it gives CASRLGAAGELFF.

Comments on this clone: An end of the junction does not agree with germline; a read error may underlie this. The chain is built from TRBV7-7 and TRBJ2-2, with D possibly matching TRBD1 (6 bases). CDR1 SSHAT and CDR2 FNYEAQ come from the germline V gene (reference sequence). CDR3 length: 15 residues. Here the CDR3 DNA reads TGTGCTAGCAGCTTAGTACAGGGTGAGACCGGGGAGCTGTTTTTT. It specifies CASSLVQGETGELFF.

CDR3 bases: TGTGCCAGCAGCAACCACCCGGGGATCGCCTACGAGCAGTACTTC. Its translation: CASSNHPGIAYEQYF. The J gene is TRBJ2-7, the V gene TRBV7-8, with a possible D match to TRBD2 (5 bases). This CDR3 has 15 amino acids. Germline loops: CDR1 SGHVS, CDR2 FQNEAQ. V lost 5 bases to trimming and J lost 2 bases, with 16 bases between them.

The chain employs TRBV19 and TRBJ2-2; D is possibly TRBD1 or TRBD2 (5 bases each). Looked up from germline, CDR1 is LNHDA and CDR2 is SQIVND (reference sequence). V was shortened by 10 bases and J by 6 bases, with 18 bases between the two germline ends. The CDR3 loop spans 14 amino acids. CDR3 bases: TGTGCCATCACGGGACCCCAGTTTTCCGGGGAGCTGTTTTTT. It yields the protein CAITGPQFSGELFF. Complete variable domain (other parts from reference TRBV19 and TRBJ2-2): DGGITQSPKYLFRKEGQNVTLSCEQNLNHDAMYWYRQDPGQGLRLIYYSQIVNDFQKGDIAEGYSVSREKKESFPLTVTSAQKNPTAFYLCAITGPQFSGELFFGEGSRLTVL.

V is TRBV6-1 and J is TRBJ1-1; weak D call: TRBD1 (5 bases). The CDR3 contains 13 residues. Trimming left V 2 bases short and J 4 bases short, with 8 bases between. Germline lookup yields CDR1 MNHNS and CDR2 SASEGT. This CDR3 is CASSESRATEAFF. Here the CDR3 DNA reads TGTGCCAGCAGTGAATCCAGGGCCACTGAAGCTTTCTTT.

CDR3 sequence reads: CSVMPGPSEQYF. Here the CDR3 DNA reads TGCAGCGTTATGCCGGGCCCCTCCGAGCAGTACTTC. The genes are TRBV29-1 and TRBJ2-7, with D unclear. V lost 5 bases to trimming and J lost 6 bases, with 14 bases between them. Germline CDR1 is SQVTM and CDR2 is ANQGSEA. This CDR3 comprises 12 residues.